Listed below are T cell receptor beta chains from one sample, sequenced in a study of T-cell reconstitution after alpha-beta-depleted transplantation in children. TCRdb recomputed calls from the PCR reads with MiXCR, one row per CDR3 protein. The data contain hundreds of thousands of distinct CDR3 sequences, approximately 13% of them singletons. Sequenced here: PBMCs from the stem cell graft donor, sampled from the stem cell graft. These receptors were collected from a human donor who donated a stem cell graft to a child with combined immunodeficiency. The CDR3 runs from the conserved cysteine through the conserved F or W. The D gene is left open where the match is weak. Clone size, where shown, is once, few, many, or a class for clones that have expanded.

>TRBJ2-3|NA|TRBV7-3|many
CASSFMTSTDTQYF
TGTGCCAGCAGCTTCATGACTAGCACAGATACGCAGTATTTT
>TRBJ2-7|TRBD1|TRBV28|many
CASSPDRVTYEQYF
TGTGCCAGCAGTCCGGACAGGGTTACCTACGAGCAGTACTTC
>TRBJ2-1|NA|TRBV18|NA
CASSPTEASSYNEQFF
TGTGCCAGCTCACCAACAGAGGCAAGCTCCTACAATGAGCAGTTCTTC
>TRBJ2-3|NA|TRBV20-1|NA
CSAGAAGGLTDTQYF
TGCAGTGCCGGGGCGGCCGGGGGACTCACAGATACGCAGTATTTT
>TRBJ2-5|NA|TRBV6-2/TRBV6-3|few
CASSALLVPEGETQYF
TGTGCCAGCAGTGCCTTACTCGTTCCAGAAGGGGAGACCCAGTACTTC
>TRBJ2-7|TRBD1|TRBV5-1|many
CASSLLTGSSYEQYF
TGCGCCAGCAGCTTGCTGACAGGGAGCTCCTACGAGCAGTACTTC
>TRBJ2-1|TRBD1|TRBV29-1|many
CSIWTGKNNEQFF
TGCAGCATATGGACAGGGAAAAACAATGAGCAGTTCTTC
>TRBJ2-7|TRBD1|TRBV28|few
CASSSLGTGVPSWYEQYF
TGTGCCAGCAGTTCTCTCGGGACAGGGGTCCCCAGTTGGTACGAGCAGTACTTC
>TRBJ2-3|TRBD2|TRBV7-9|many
CASSAGGLADTQYF
TGTGCCAGCAGCGCGGGAGGGCTTGCAGATACGCAGTATTTT
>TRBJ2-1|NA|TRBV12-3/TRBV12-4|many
CASSLITGNSNEQFF
TGTGCCAGCAGTTTAATTACAGGGAACAGCAATGAGCAGTTCTTC
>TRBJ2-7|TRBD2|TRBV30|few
CAFIAGGYEQYF
TGTGCCTTTATAGCGGGAGGGTACGAGCAGTACTTC
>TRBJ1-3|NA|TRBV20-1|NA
CSARLSSGNTIYF
TGCAGTGCTAGACTTAGCTCTGGAAACACCATATATTTT
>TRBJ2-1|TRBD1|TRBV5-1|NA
CASSPTTGGQSEQFF
TGCGCCAGCAGCCCAACGACAGGGGGCCAAAGTGAGCAGTTCTTC
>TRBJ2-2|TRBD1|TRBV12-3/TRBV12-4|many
CASSTRDRGDPGELFF
TGTGCCAGCAGTACCCGGGACAGGGGAGATCCCGGGGAGCTGTTTTTT
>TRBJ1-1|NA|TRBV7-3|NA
CASSLTNIRTNMNTEAFF
TGTGCCAGCAGCTTAACGAATATCCGGACTAACATGAACACTGAAGCTTTCTTT
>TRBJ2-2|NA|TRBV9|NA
CASSQSGYTGELFF
TGTGCCAGCAGCCAGTCGGGGTACACCGGGGAGCTGTTTTTT
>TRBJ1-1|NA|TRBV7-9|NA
CASSLEGRSEAFF
TGTGCCAGCAGCTTAGAGGGACGTAGTGAAGCTTTCTTT
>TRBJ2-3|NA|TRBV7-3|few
CASSFLGFTDTQYF
TGTGCCAGCAGCTTTTTGGGATTCACAGATACGCAGTATTTT
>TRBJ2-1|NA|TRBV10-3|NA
CAISEGEDNEQFF
TGTGCCATCAGTGAAGGGGAGGACAATGAGCAGTTCTTC
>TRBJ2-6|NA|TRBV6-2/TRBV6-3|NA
CASSRRPSGANVLTF
TGTGCCAGCAGCAGAAGGCCCTCTGGGGCCAACGTCCTGACTTTC
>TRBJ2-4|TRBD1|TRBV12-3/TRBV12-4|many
CASSLLGTGRDIQYF
TGTGCCAGCAGTTTATTAGGGACAGGGAGGGATATTCAGTACTTC
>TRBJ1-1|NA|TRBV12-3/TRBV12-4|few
CASSPSKPGQRAFF
TGTGCCAGCAGTCCCTCCAAGCCGGGACAAAGGGCTTTCTTT
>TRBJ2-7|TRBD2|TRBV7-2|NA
CASSLVGLASGVYEQYF
TGTGCCAGCAGCTTAGTCGGCCTGGCTAGCGGCGTCTACGAGCAGTACTTC
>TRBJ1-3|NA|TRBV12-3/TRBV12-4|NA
CVSSLSPGNTIYF
TGTGTCAGCAGTTTGAGCCCTGGAAACACCATATATTTT
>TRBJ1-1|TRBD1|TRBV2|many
CASSEFADRFVSEAFF
TGTGCCAGCAGTGAATTTGCGGACAGGTTCGTTTCTGAAGCTTTCTTT
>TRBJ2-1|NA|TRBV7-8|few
CASSLGYNNEQFF
TGTGCCAGCAGCTTGGGCTATAACAATGAGCAGTTCTTC
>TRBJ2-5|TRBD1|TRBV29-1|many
CSVETGTGEETQYF
TGCAGCGTTGAAACCGGGACAGGGGAAGAGACCCAGTACTTC
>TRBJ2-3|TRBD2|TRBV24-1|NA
CATSEPGGDTQYF
TGTGCCACCAGCGAACCGGGAGGAGATACGCAGTATTTT
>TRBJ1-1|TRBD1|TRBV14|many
CASSQIDREATEAFF
TGTGCCAGCAGCCAAATAGACAGGGAGGCCACTGAAGCTTTCTTT
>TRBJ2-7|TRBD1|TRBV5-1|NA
CASSLEDRGPYEQYF
TGCGCCAGCAGCTTGGAAGACAGGGGACCCTACGAGCAGTACTTC
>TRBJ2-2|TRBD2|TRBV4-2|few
CASSPSGTNINTGELFF
TGTGCCAGCAGCCCCTCCGGGACTAACATTAACACCGGGGAGCTGTTTTTT
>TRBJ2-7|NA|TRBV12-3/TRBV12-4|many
CASSSQGGPSYEQYF
TGTGCCAGCAGTTCCCAGGGGGGGCCTTCCTACGAGCAGTACTTC
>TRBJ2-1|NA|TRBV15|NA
CATSREEYNEQFF
TGTGCCACCAGCAGAGAGGAATACAATGAGCAGTTCTTC
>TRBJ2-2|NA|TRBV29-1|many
CSVEDTGTANTGELFF
TGCAGCGTTGAAGACACCGGGACGGCGAACACCGGGGAGCTGTTTTTT
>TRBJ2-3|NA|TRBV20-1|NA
CSATNTYSVDTQYF
TGCAGTGCTACCAACACATATAGCGTAGATACGCAGTATTTT
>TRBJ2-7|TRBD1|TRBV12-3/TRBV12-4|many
CASSWGQFYEQYF
TGTGCCAGCAGCTGGGGACAGTTCTACGAGCAGTACTTC
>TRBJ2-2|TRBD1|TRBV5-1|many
CASRGGQGANTGELFF
TGCGCCAGCAGGGGAGGACAGGGTGCGAACACCGGGGAGCTGTTTTTT
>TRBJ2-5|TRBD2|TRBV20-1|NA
CSATPPLAGPSVGTQYF
TGCAGTGCTACCCCCCCACTAGCGGGACCCTCCGTGGGGACCCAGTACTTC
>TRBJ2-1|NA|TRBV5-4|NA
CASTNGVGEQFF
TGTGCCAGCACCAACGGCGTAGGTGAGCAGTTCTTC
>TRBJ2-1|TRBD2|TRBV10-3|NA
CATTSSREGGNEQFF
TGTGCCACCACTTCATCCCGGGAGGGCGGAAATGAGCAGTTCTTC
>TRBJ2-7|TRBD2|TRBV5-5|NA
CASSFYGSGAYEQYF
TGTGCCAGCAGCTTTTACGGGAGCGGGGCCTACGAGCAGTACTTC